Below, one T cell receptor beta chain is given with its context. No cognate antigen has been identified for it. No quality values exist for individual bases; no much larger clone is one base distant. CDR1 and CDR2 are read off the germline V gene (reference sequence) as GTSNPN and SVGIG. Including cysteine and phenylalanine, the CDR3 has 11 amino acids. This entry keeps only the CDR3 DNA: 33 bases, framed from base 1. V is shortened by 3 bases, J by 4 bases, and the region joining them spans 5 bases. Using the deep immunoSEQ assay, TCR CDR3 regions were amplified from genomic DNA by multiplex PCR. For each cell subset, the extracted genomic DNA was distributed evenly across all wells of several immunoSEQ 96-well plates, and each plate served as one replicate. For sorted subsets, about 0.2 ug genomic DNA, equal to some 30,000 T cell genomes, was loaded into each replicate PCR. Purified libraries were quantified with a Qubit 3.0 fluorometer, sized on a Bioanalyzer 2100, and re-quantified with the KAPA Library Quantification kit. Each immunoSEQ 96-well plate was sequenced on its own single-read 150-cycle Illumina NextSeq 550 flow cell. As for the original processing: Because only junctional sequences without quality scores were contained in the immunoSEQ output, filtering matching that applied to full-length reads could not be performed. To assign V/J genes and CDR3, sequences were annotated against IMGT germline references using PyIR, a Python wrapper for IgBLAST v1.9. Any read was removed if the V/J assignment was weak (E-value above 1e-6), the CDR3 was missing, or the read contained stop codons, out-of-frame junctions, or ambiguous translated residues. A V3J clonotype was defined by an identical inferred V gene, J gene, and CDR3 amino acid sequence. To compute the percentage overlap between repertoires, the number of shared unique clonotypes was divided by the size of the smaller repertoire. Three approaches were used to assess repertoire richness: RTK rarefaction, the Chao1 estimator, and Recon v2.1 estimates of unobserved clonotypes. Generation probabilities for all TCRbeta clonotypes obtained by the gDNA method from four donors were computed using OLGA. The table was pulled from immuneACCESS by TCRdb, which kept in-frame rearrangements only. Such tables lose some clones; where checked, under half of the loss comes from unresolved V genes, and the rest has no known cause. That table furnishes V, J and clone size, whereas the DNA furnished D and trimming. The sample profile shows more than 2,000,000 clones; around nine tenths of them were found once. The ten largest clones add up to about 0.13% of the sample.

The data derive from a study of shared clonotypes between healthy human individuals (dated by TCRdb to the early 2020s). For the study in its entirety: A few men and two women, aged 18 to 49 years, made up the cohort. To estimate repertoire size and how much clonotype sharing occurs between individuals, the study deeply sequenced the blood TCR repertoires of 4 to 6 healthy adults. Per donor, three plates each were used for CD4 naive and CD4 memory, two for CD8 naive, and one for CD8 memory. Libraries were prepared and TCR repertoires were sequenced by different laboratories using diverse techniques, in order to increase sequencing depth and limit assay-specific biases. Per donor, leukapheresis produced somewhere between about 0.94 and 9 billion PBMCs. Overall study outcomes, separate from this receptor: Because the study included a small number of donors, the genetic and exposure-history diversity represented was limited. Pairwise subsampling indicated that sequencing depth was expected to affect the degree of clonotype sharing among donors. Sampling was limited to blood, and TCR repertoires in tissue likely differ from TCR repertoires in blood. Rarefaction of sorted-subset datasets indicated incomplete sequencing despite the large sequencing depth. Sharing across a handful of donors was observed for approximately 4.6% of naive CD4, over 3% of naive CD8, 2.3% of memory CD4, and 0.4% of memory CD8 clonotypes. Compared with non-shared clonotypes, the clonotypes found in all four sorted-subset donors had higher generation probabilities. Estimated clonotype richness was generally larger for naive than for memory subsets.

The donors were healthy, HIV-negative adults with no recently reported acute infections or vaccinations. All donors were Caucasian adults living in Nashville, Tennessee, USA. CD4+ T cells were enriched by magnetic negative selection; naive cells were then positively selected on CD45RA, and the negative fraction formed the memory subset. After blood collection by leukapheresis, PBMCs were isolated using Ficoll-Histopaque density gradient centrifugation and then cryopreserved in the vapor phase of liquid nitrogen. Analytical flow cytometry was used to check the purity and quantity of every magnetically sorted T cell population. From each sorted fraction, genomic DNA was isolated and quantified by UV absorbance on a Nanodrop 2000c.

The sequencing sample was made of naive CD4+ T cells sorted from blood. The cell subset or site label, read with the paper, signifies: CD45RA+ positively selected. Here the chain combines TRBV30 and TRBJ2-3; no D gene is confidently identified. The clonotype was recovered from a man younger than 35 in good health. The CDR3 corresponds to CAWRAADTQYF. At the DNA level, the sequence is TGTGCCTGGAGAGCCGCAGATACGCAGTATTTT.